These 24 T cell receptor beta chains were all obtained from the same sample, sequenced in a study of T cell responses to AZD1222 COVID-19 vaccine. Method: immunoSEQ multiplex PCR; TCRdb's copy keeps in-frame clones and lacks some. Found here are approximately 45,000 clones, more than 70% of them singletons; the top ten hold roughly 25%. The sequencing used peripheral blood, collected 28 days after the second AZD1222 dose. The receptors derive from an adult who received the AZD1222 COVID-19 vaccine.

This rearrangement joins TRBV5-1 to TRBJ2-7; TRBD1 matches at 7 bases. V shed 3 bases, J shed 1 base, and the junction held 13 bases outside the gene matches. The length of the CDR3 is 17 residues. Germline V gene data show CDR1 as SGHRS and CDR2 as YFSETQ. The CDR3 spells CASSSPQQGLPSYEQYF. The CDR3 bases are TGCGCCAGCAGCTCCCCGCAACAGGGGCTCCCTTCCTACGAGCAGTACTTC.

This chain uses TRBV7-3 with TRBJ2-2; weak D call: TRBD1 (6 bases). V lost 5 bases to trimming and J lost 8 bases, with 21 bases between them. The germline gives CDR1 SGHTA, CDR2 FQGTGA. This CDR3 is 16 amino acids long. In nucleotides, the CDR3 is TGTGCCAGCAGCCGTCCCCCGGGACAAGGTCTGGGGGAGCTGTTTTTT. Translation gives CASSRPPGQGLGELFF. Combining the CDR3 with reference TRBV7-3 and TRBJ2-2 gives the whole variable domain GAGVSQTPSNKVTEKGKYVELRCDPISGHTALYWYRQSLGQGPEFLIYFQGTGAADDSGLPNDRFFAVRPEGSVSTLKIQRTERGDSAVYLCASSRPPGQGLGELFFGEGSRLTVL.

This clone was seen just once. The rearrangement links TRBV18 to TRBJ1-2, with 8 positions matching TRBD1. The CDR3 totals 13 residues. The V gene end was trimmed by 3 bases and the J gene end by 4 bases; junction bases not matched to a gene: 1. Germline V gene sequence: CDR1 KGHSH, CDR2 LQKENI. The CDR3, as DNA: TGTGCCAGCTCACCGGACAGGGCCTATGGCTACACCTTC. Translated, it gives CASSPDRAYGYTF.

This clone was observed a single time. V is TRBV6-5 and J is TRBJ1-3; maybe TRBD1 (6 bases). The V gene lost 6 bases and the J gene lost 0 bases, with 12 bases spanning the gap. Germline V gives CDR1 MNHEY, CDR2 SVGAGI. The CDR3 length is 15 residues. This chain's CDR3 is CASSRDRSSGNTIYF. The CDR3, as DNA: TGTGCCAGCAGCCGTGACAGGAGCTCTGGAAACACCATATATTTT.

This sequence joins TRBV7-3 and TRBJ2-5, with a possible D match to TRBD2 (6 bases). V was shortened by 5 bases and J by 5 bases, with 15 bases between the two germline ends. CDR1 and CDR2 from the germline V gene are SGHTA and FQGTGA. CDR3 length: 14 amino acids. The CDR3 DNA reads TGTGCCAGCAGCCGACAAGGCGGGATCGAGACCCAGTACTTC. Protein product: CASSRQGGIETQYF.

The rearrangement links TRBV4-3 to TRBJ2-1, with D unresolved. Trimming took 0 bases from V and 4 from J, leaving 4 bases between them. Germline CDR1 LGHNA, CDR2 YSLEER. This CDR3 has 13 amino acids. The DNA of the CDR3 is TGCGCCAGCAGCCAAGACTTTTACAATGAGCAGTTCTTC. It translates to CASSQDFYNEQFF.

The gene calls are TRBV5-6 and TRBJ1-4, with D unresolved. The CDR3 has 17 amino acids. The germline V gene encodes CDR1 SGHDT and CDR2 YYEEEE. V shed 4 bases and J shed 1 base, with 17 bases lying between them. CDR3 sequence (DNA): TGTGCCAGCAGCAATACCTTACGGGGAGAAACTAATGAAAAACTGTTTTTT. It codes for CASSNTLRGETNEKLFF.

The rearrangement joins TRBV10-3 to TRBJ1-2; the D is unclear. V lost 2 bases and J lost 1, with 11 bases in between. CDR3 size: 15 residues. Germline V CDR1 and CDR2: ENHRY, SYGVKD. CDR3 sequence: CAISEPNRRNYGYTF. DNA of the CDR3: TGTGCCATCAGTGAGCCGAACAGACGTAACTATGGCTACACCTTC.

V usage is TRBV7-9 and J usage is TRBJ1-4, with D perhaps TRBD1 (5 bases). Looked up from germline, CDR1 is SEHNR and CDR2 is FQNEAQ (reference sequence). Trimming stripped 2 bases from V and 10 bases from J, with 11 bases between. CDR3 size: 13 residues. CDR3 nucleotide sequence: TGTGCCAGCAGCTTATTAACAGGCGGAAAACTGTTTTTT. Translating gives CASSLLTGGKLFF.

The V and J genes are TRBV11-3 and TRBJ2-1; D is uncertain. The V and J ends lost 5 bases and 5 bases respectively, with 13 bases between them. Germline assignment: CDR1 SGHNT and CDR2 YENEEA. CDR3 length: 14 residues. The CDR3 DNA reads TGTGCCAGCAGCCCGGCCGGGTTGAACAATGAGCAGTTCTTC. Protein product: CASSPAGLNNEQFF.

The gene calls are TRBV5-6 and TRBJ2-5, with D unclear. The CDR3 is 13 residues long. Germline V lookup: CDR1 SGHDT, CDR2 YYEEEE. V was shortened by 7 bases and J by 2 bases, with 12 bases between the two germline ends. In nucleotides, the CDR3 is TGTGCCAGCCGCGCGGTGAGGCAAGAGACCCAGTACTTC. Translating gives CASRAVRQETQYF.

This clone was counted a single time. V is TRBV4-3 and J is TRBJ2-6; D call uncertain. CDR1 is LGHNA, CDR2 YSLEER, per germline. CDR3 length: 19 residues. The V and J ends lost 10 bases and 0 bases respectively, with 25 bases between them. In DNA, the CDR3 is TGCGCCACCACCAGCCCCTATTTCAATGCACTCTCTGGGGCCAACGTCCTGACTTTC. Its protein product is CATTSPYFNALSGANVLTF.

The V gene is TRBV7-8, the J gene TRBJ1-1; D is undetermined. The CDR3 loop spans 14 amino acids. Germline assignment: CDR1 SGHVS and CDR2 FQNEAQ. V was shortened by 0 bases and J by 1 base, with 6 bases between the two germline ends. The CDR3 region has the DNA TGTGCCAGCAGCTTAGCGCTCCGGAACACTGAAGCTTTCTTT. Translating gives CASSLALRNTEAFF.

The chain uses TRBV5-1 and TRBJ2-2, with 9 bases fitting TRBD1. The germline V gene has CDR1 SGHRS and CDR2 YFSETQ. The CDR3 runs 15 residues. After removal of 4 bases from V and 4 bases from J, the junction contained 5 bases not matched to a gene. This CDR3 reads CASSTGTGTTGELFF. In DNA, the CDR3 is TGCGCCAGCAGCACCGGGACAGGGACCACCGGGGAGCTGTTTTTT.

The rearrangement joins TRBV19 to TRBJ2-2; tentatively, D is TRBD1 (5 bases). Germline CDR1 LNHDA, CDR2 SQIVND (reference sequence). The CDR3 spans 14 residues. The germline V and J ends were trimmed by 6 bases and 4 bases, with 12 bases remaining between them. In DNA, the CDR3 is TGTGCCAGTAGACCTATTGGGGCCACCGGGGAGCTGTTTTTT. Translated, it gives CASRPIGATGELFF.

This rearrangement joins TRBV27 to TRBJ1-6; D is uncertain. The CDR3 spans 13 residues. CDR1 is MNHEY, CDR2 SMNVEV, per germline (reference sequence). Trimming removed 5 bases from V and 7 bases from J, with 9 bases in between. The chain's CDR3 is CASSPWANSPLHF. The CDR3 DNA reads TGTGCCAGCAGTCCCTGGGCAAATTCACCCCTCCACTTT.

This chain uses TRBV27 with TRBJ1-2; 9 positions agree with TRBD1. The germline gives CDR1 MNHEY, CDR2 SMNVEV (reference sequence). After removal of 3 bases from V and 4 bases from J, the junction contained 6 bases not matched to a gene. The CDR3 contains 15 residues. CDR3 in DNA: TGTGCCAGCAGTTTGCGAGGACAGGGGACCTATGGCTACACCTTC. Translated, it gives CASSLRGQGTYGYTF.

This chain joins TRBV6-5 and TRBJ1-2; D is unclear. Between the trimmed V and J ends, which lost 0 bases and 4 bases, there was a span of 15 bases. CDR3 size: 16 residues. Germline assignment: CDR1 MNHEY and CDR2 SVGAGI. CDR3 sequence: CASSYSREPPGYGYTF. In DNA form, the CDR3 reads TGTGCCAGCAGTTACTCGAGGGAGCCTCCGGGCTATGGCTACACCTTC.

The V call is TRBV7-2, the J call TRBJ2-3; 7 bases map to TRBD2. The CDR3 spans 16 residues. V shed 5 bases and J 1 base; nucleotides not matched to a gene: 9. The V gene's germline CDR1 is SGHTA and CDR2 FQGNSA. The CDR3 loop is CASSTSSGTRTDTQYF. In DNA, the CDR3 is TGTGCCAGCAGCACCTCCAGCGGGACCCGCACAGATACGCAGTATTTT.

This clone showed up just a few times. The chain combines TRBV9 with TRBJ2-7; D may be TRBD2 (5 bases). Germline V CDR1 and CDR2: SGDLS, YYNGEE. Trimming took off 3 bases at V and 6 bases at J, with 7 bases between the two ends. The CDR3 length is 11 residues. DNA for the CDR3: TGTGCCAGCAGCGCCGGAGGCGAGCAGTACTTC. This sequence encodes CASSAGGEQYF. Full variable domain (remainder filled in from reference TRBV9 and TRBJ2-7): DSGVTQTPKHLITATGQRVTLRCSPRSGDLSVYWYQQSLDQGLQFLIQYYNGEERAKGNILERFSAQQFPDLHSELNLSSLELGDSALYFCASSAGGEQYFGPGTRLTVT.

This clone was recorded only once. The chain recombines TRBV19 with TRBJ1-4; D is unclear. From germline, CDR1 is LNHDA and CDR2 SQIVND (reference sequence). Trimming took 5 bases from V and 5 from J, leaving 9 bases between them. This CDR3 is built from 13 residues. For the CDR3, the DNA is TGTGCCAGTAGTCAACACCCCAATGAAAAACTGTTTTTT. Its translation: CASSQHPNEKLFF.

The chain couples TRBV6-2 or TRBV6-3 to TRBJ2-4, with 7 bases lining up with TRBD2. CDR1 MNHEY and CDR2 SVGEGT come from the germline V gene. V shed 6 bases and J 1 base; nucleotides not matched to a gene: 12. CDR3 size: 17 residues. The DNA for the CDR3 is TGTGCCAGCAGCGGAGAGACGGGGGGAATGGCCAAAAACATTCAGTACTTC. It yields the protein CASSGETGGMAKNIQYF.

The chain couples TRBV5-6 to TRBJ2-3; a weak D match, TRBD1 (5 bases). The CDR3 loop spans 12 amino acids. Trimming removed 0 bases from V and 6 bases from J, with 5 bases in between. The germline gives CDR1 SGHDT, CDR2 YYEEEE. In DNA, the CDR3 is TGTGCCAGCAGCTTGGCAGGGGATACGCAGTATTTT. Translation gives CASSLAGDTQYF. Combining the CDR3 with reference TRBV5-6 and TRBJ2-3 gives the whole variable domain DAGVTQSPTHLIKTRGQQVTLRCSPKSGHDTVSWYQQALGQGPQFIFQYYEEEERQRGNFPDRFSGHQFPNYSSELNVNALLLGDSALYLCASSLAGDTQYFGPGTRLTVL.

This chain connects TRBV19 to TRBJ1-5; D is uncertain. The CDR3 runs to 16 residues. Germline CDR1 reads LNHDA; CDR2 reads SQIVND (reference sequence). Trimming removed 2 bases from V and 1 base from J, with 12 bases in between. CDR3 in DNA: TGTGCCAGTAGTATATTCGGGGTACCGAGCAATCAGCCCCAGCATTTT. Its translation is CASSIFGVPSNQPQHF.